The 9 T cell receptor beta chains given below trace back to one sample, sequenced in a study of cytomegalovirus exposure and HLA in healthy donors listed by TCRdb under 2017. The library was generated by the immunoSEQ multiplex PCR assay. A mixture of 60 forward primers for TCR Vbeta segments and 13 reverse primers for TCR Jbeta segments was used in the multiplex PCR. TCRdb carries this immuneACCESS record with in-frame sequences only. Its versions omit some clonotypes, under half of them owing to an unresolved V gene in the studies checked, with the rest unexplained. The sample has approximately 110,000 clones on record, about 76% of them singletons. The ten top clones hold about 13% of the sample. The sequenced sample consisted of PBMCs. The source of these receptors is a woman aged 55-70 years in good health and CMV-seropositive.

The genes are TRBV13 and TRBJ2-3, with a possible D match to TRBD1 (6 bases). This CDR3 region has 14 residues. Germline loops: CDR1 PRHDT, CDR2 FYEKMQ (reference sequence). The V and J ends lost 1 base and 2 bases respectively, with 7 bases between them. The chain's CDR3 is CASSLDRATDTQYF. CDR3 DNA: TGTGCCAGCAGCTTAGACAGGGCCACAGATACGCAGTATTTT.

The chain employs TRBV5-6 and TRBJ2-7; D call uncertain. The ends were cut back, 4 bases at V and 2 bases at J, with 7 bases in the middle. Germline assignment: CDR1 SGHDT and CDR2 YYEEEE. CDR3 length equals 12 residues. The CDR3 sequence: CASSTATYEQYF. The CDR3 DNA reads TGTGCCAGCAGCACAGCAACCTACGAGCAGTACTTC.

This sequence joins TRBV27 and TRBJ2-3, with 7 nucleotides matching TRBD1. The CDR3 length is 16 residues. CDR1 and CDR2 from the germline V gene are MNHEY and SMNVEV (reference sequence). The J segment lost 2 bases and the V segment lost 6 bases, leaving 11 bases of the junction unmatched. DNA of the CDR3: TGTGCCAGCAGGCCCGACAGGGTGCCCCTCACAGATACGCAGTATTTT. Translating it yields CASRPDRVPLTDTQYF.

The rearrangement links TRBV7-2 to TRBJ2-1, with a weak D call TRBD1 (5 bases). V lost 0 bases and J lost 10, with 7 bases in between. This CDR3 is built from 12 residues. Germline CDR1 is SGHTA and CDR2 is FQGNSA. CDR3 protein: CASSLAGREQFF. In DNA, the CDR3 is TGTGCCAGCAGCTTAGCGGGGCGGGAGCAGTTCTTC.

The rearrangement uses TRBV7-9 and TRBJ2-5, with no clear D. The DNA matches TRBJ2-7 better at its end, which makes the J call doubtful. In germline, CDR1 is SEHNR, CDR2 FQNEAQ (reference sequence). The CDR3 spans 11 residues. The CDR3 spells CASSLAREQYF. CDR3 sequence (DNA): TGTGCCAGCAGCTTAGCGCGCGAGCAGTACTTC.

The chain links TRBV4-2 to TRBJ2-7; a possible D gene is TRBD1 (6 bases). V dropped 1 base and J dropped 2 bases, with 12 bases sitting between them. This CDR3 has 15 residues. Germline-derived CDR1 and CDR2 are LGHNA and YNFKEQ. The CDR3 here is CASSQGTVRTYEQYF. In DNA form, the CDR3 reads TGTGCCAGCAGCCAAGGGACAGTAAGAACCTACGAGCAGTACTTC.

This clone was counted only a few times. The chain recombines TRBV15 with TRBJ2-7; 7 nucleotides match TRBD1. Germline V gives CDR1 LNHNV, CDR2 YYDKDF (reference sequence). After removal of 0 bases from V and 1 base from J, the junction contained 6 bases not matched to a gene. The CDR3 has 16 amino acids. CDR3 sequence: CATSRDLGGGSYEQYF. The CDR3 DNA is TGTGCCACCAGCAGAGACTTAGGGGGCGGATCCTACGAGCAGTACTTC.

The chain combines TRBV19 with TRBJ1-1; no clear D gene. With 4 bases removed from V and 0 bases from J, the gap between germline ends came to 9 bases. Per germline, CDR1 LNHDA and CDR2 SQIVND (reference sequence). CDR3 length equals 14 residues. The CDR3 DNA is TGTGCCAGTAGTACCCCGACACTGAACACTGAAGCTTTCTTT. Translating gives CASSTPTLNTEAFF. Full variable domain (rest looked up from reference TRBV19 and TRBJ1-1): DGGITQSPKYLFRKEGQNVTLSCEQNLNHDAMYWYRQDPGQGLRLIYYSQIVNDFQKGDIAEGYSVSREKKESFPLTVTSAQKNPTAFYLCASSTPTLNTEAFFGQGTRLTVV.

V is TRBV5-1 and J is TRBJ1-2; 9 nucleotides agree with TRBD1. The junction had 4 bases not matched to a gene; V was cut back by 0 bases and J by 4 bases. The CDR3 has 15 amino acids. CDR1 and CDR2 (germline): SGHRS, YFSETQ. The CDR3 is CASSLETGGVYGYTF. CDR3 nucleotides: TGCGCCAGCAGCTTGGAAACAGGGGGCGTCTATGGCTACACCTTC.